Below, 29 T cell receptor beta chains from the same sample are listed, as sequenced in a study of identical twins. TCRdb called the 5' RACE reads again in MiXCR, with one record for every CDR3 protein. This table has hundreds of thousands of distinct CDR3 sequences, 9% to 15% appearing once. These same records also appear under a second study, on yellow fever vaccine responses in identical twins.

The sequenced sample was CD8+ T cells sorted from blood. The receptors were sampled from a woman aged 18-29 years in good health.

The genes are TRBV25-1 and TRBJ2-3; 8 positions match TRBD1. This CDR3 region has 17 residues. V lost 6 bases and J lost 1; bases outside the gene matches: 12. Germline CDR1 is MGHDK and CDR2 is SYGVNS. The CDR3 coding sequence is TGTGCCAGCAGCCCGAATTCAGGGGGCTTGGGCACAGATACGCAGTATTTT. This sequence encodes CASSPNSGGLGTDTQYF.

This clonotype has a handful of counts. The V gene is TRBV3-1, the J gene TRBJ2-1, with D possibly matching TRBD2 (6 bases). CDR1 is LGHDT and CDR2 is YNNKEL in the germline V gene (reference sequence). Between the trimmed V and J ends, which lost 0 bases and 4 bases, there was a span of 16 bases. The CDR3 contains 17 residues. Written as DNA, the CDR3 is TGTGCCAGCAGCCAAGATTTGGCTAGCGACATTTACAATGAGCAGTTCTTC. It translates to CASSQDLASDIYNEQFF.

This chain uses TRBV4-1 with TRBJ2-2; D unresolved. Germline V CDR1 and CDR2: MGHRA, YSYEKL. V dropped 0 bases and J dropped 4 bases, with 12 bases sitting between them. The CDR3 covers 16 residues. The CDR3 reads CASSQDLKVATGELFF. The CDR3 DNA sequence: TGCGCCAGCAGCCAAGATTTGAAAGTGGCCACCGGGGAGCTGTTTTTT.

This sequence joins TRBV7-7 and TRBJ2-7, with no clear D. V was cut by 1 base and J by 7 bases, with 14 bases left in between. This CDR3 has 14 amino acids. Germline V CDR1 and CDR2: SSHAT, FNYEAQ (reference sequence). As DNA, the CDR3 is TGTGCCAGCAGCTTAGATGGGAAACTGGGGGAGCAGTACTTC. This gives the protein CASSLDGKLGEQYF.

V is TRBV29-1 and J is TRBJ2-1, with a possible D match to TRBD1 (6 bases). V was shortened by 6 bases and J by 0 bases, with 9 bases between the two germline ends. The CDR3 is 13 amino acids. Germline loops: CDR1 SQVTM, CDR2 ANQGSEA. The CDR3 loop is CSVDRISYNEQFF. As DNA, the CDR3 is TGCAGCGTAGACAGGATCTCCTACAATGAGCAGTTCTTC.

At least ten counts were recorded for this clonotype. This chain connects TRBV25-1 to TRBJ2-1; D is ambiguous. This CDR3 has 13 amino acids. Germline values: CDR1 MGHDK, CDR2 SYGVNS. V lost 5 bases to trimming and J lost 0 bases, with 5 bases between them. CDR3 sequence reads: CASSWDSYNEQFF. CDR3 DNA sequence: TGTGCCAGCAGTTGGGACTCCTACAATGAGCAGTTCTTC.

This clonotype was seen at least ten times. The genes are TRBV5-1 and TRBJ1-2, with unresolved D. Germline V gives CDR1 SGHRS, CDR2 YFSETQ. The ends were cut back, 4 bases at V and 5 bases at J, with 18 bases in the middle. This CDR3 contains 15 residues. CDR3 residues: CASSTESFGPYGYTF. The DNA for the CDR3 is TGCGCCAGCAGCACGGAATCCTTCGGACCATATGGCTACACCTTC.

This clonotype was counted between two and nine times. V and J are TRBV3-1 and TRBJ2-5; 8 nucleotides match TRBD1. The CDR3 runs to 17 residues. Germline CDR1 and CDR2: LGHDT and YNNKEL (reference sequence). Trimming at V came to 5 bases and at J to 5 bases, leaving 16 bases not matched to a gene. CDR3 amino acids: CASSEGLYTGGLETQYF. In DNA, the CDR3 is TGTGCCAGCAGCGAGGGGTTATATACAGGGGGACTTGAGACCCAGTACTTC.

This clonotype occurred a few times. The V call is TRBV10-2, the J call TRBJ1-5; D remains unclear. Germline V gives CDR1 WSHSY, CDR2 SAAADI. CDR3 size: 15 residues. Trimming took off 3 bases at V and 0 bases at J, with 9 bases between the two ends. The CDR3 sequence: CASSESVYSNQPQHF. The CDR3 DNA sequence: TGCGCCAGCAGTGAATCCGTATATAGCAATCAGCCCCAGCATTTT.

In DNA, the CDR3 is TGCAGTGCAGGGTCATACGCTAGCTCTGGAAACACCATATATTTT. This translates into CSAGSYASSGNTIYF. The V call is TRBV20-1, the J call TRBJ1-3; no definite D call. The CDR3 spans 15 residues. From germline, CDR1 is DFQATT and CDR2 SNEGSKA (reference sequence). Deletions cut 6 bases from V and 0 bases from J, with 15 bases between.

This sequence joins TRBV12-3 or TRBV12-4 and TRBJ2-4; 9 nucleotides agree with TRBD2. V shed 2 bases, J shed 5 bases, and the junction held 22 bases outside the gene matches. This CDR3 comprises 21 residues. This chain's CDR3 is CASSLYRATWGGAGGENIQYF. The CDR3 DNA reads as TGTGCCAGCAGTTTATACAGGGCGACCTGGGGGGGAGCGGGAGGCGAAAACATTCAGTACTTC.

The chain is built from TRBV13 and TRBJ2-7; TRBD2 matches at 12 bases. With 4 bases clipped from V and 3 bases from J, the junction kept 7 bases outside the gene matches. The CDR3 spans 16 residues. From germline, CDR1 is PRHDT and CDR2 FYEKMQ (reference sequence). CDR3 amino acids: CASSSLTSGSDYEQYF. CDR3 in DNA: TGTGCCAGCAGCTCGCTGACTAGCGGGAGCGACTACGAGCAGTACTTC. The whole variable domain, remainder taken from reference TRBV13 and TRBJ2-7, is AAGVIQSPRHLIKEKRETATLKCYPIPRHDTVYWYQQGPGQDPQFLISFYEKMQSDKGSIPDRFSAQQFSDYHSELNMSSLELGDSALYFCASSSLTSGSDYEQYFGPGTRLTVT.

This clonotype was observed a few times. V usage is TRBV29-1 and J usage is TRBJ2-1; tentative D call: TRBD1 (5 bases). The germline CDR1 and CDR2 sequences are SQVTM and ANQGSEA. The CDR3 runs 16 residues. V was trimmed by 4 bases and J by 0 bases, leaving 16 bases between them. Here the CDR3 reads CSVAFPDTSSYNEQFF. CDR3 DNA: TGCAGCGTTGCATTTCCGGACACGAGCTCCTACAATGAGCAGTTCTTC.

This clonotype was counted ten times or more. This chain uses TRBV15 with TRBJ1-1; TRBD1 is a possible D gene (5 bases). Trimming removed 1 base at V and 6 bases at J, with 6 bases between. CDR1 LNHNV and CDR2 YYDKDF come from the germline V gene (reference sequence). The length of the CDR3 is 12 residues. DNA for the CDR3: TGTGCCACCAGCAGAGGAGGGGCTGAAGCTTTCTTT. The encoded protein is CATSRGGAEAFF.

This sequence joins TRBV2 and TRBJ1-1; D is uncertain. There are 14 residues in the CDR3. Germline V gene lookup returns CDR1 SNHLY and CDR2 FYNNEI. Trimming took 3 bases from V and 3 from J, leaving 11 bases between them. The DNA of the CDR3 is TGTGCCAGCAGTGACCCGGGATTGGACACTGAAGCTTTCTTT. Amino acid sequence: CASSDPGLDTEAFF. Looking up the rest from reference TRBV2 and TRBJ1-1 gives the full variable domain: EPEVTQTPSHQVTQMGQEVILRCVPISNHLYFYWYRQILGQKVEFLVSFYNNEISEKSEIFDDQFSVERPDGSNFTLKIRSTKLEDSAMYFCASSDPGLDTEAFFGQGTRLTVV.

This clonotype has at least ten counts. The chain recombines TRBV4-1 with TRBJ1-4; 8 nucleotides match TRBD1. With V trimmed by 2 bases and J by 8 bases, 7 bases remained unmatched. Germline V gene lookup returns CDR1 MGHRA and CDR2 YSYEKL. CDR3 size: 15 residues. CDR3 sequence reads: CASSQRTGNEEKLFF. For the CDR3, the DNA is TGCGCCAGCAGCCAACGGACAGGGAACGAAGAAAAACTGTTTTTT.

The CDR3 spells CASSLVWPQRETQYF. CDR3 DNA sequence: TGTGCCAGCAGCTTAGTTTGGCCACAGAGAGAGACCCAGTACTTC. V and J are TRBV7-2 and TRBJ2-5; D is uncertain. Trimming shortened V by 1 base and J by 4 bases, and 13 bases separated the two germline ends. CDR3 length: 15 amino acids. Germline CDR1 is SGHTA and CDR2 is FQGNSA.

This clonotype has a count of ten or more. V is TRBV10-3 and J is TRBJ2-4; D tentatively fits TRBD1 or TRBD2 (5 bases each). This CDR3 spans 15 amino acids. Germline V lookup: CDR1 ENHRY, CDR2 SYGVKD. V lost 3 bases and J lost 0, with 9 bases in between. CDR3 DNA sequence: TGTGCCATCAGTGAAGGGGACCTAGCCAAAAACATTCAGTACTTC. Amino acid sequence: CAISEGDLAKNIQYF.

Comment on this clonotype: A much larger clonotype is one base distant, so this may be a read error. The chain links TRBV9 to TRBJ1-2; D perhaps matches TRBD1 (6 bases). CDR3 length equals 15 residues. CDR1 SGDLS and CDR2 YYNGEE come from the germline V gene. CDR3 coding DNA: TGTGCCAGCAGCGTAGAGGCCAGGGGTGACTATGGCTTCACCTTC. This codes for CASSVEARGDYGFTF.

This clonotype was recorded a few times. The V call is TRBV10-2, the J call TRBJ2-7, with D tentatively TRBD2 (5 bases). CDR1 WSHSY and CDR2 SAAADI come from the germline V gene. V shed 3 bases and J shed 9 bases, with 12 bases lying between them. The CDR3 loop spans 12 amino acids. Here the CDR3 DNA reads TGCGCCAGCAGTGACACCCCGGGGTGGCAGTACGTC. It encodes CASSDTPGWQYV.

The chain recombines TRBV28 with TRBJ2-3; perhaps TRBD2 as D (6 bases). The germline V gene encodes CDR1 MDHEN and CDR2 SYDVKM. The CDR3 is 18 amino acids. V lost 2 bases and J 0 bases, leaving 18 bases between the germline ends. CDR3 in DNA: TGTGCCAGCAGTTTAGGTCTACGGACTACCCTCAGCACAGATACGCAGTATTTT. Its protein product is CASSLGLRTTLSTDTQYF.

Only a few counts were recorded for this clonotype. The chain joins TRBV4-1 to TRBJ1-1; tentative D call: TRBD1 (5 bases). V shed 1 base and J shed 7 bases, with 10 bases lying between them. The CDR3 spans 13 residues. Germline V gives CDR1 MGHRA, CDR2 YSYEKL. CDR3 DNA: TGCGCCAGCAGCCAAGGTCCGGGGGGTGAAGCTTTCTTT. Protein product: CASSQGPGGEAFF.

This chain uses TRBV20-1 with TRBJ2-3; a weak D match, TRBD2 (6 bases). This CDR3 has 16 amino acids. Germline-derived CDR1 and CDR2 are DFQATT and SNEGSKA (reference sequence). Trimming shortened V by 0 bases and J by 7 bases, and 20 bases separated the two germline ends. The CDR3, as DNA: TGCAGTGCTAGAGATCGTGGCGGGACCCGATCTAATACGCAGTATTTT. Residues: CSARDRGGTRSNTQYF.

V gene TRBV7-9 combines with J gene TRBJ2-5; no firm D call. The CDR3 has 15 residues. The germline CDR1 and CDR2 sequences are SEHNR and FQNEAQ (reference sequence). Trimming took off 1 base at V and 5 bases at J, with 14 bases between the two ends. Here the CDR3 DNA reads TGTGCCAGCAGCTTAGGGTTTAGTGCCGAGGAGACCCAGTACTTC. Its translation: CASSLGFSAEETQYF.

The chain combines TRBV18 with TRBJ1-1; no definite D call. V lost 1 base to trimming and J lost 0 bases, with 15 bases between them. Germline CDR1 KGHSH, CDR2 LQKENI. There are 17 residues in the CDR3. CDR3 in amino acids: CASSPQTRQDMNTEAFF. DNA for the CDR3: TGTGCCAGCTCACCACAGACCCGGCAGGATATGAACACTGAAGCTTTCTTT. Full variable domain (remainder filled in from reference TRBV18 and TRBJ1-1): NAGVMQNPRHLVRRRGQEARLRCSPMKGHSHVYWYRQLPEEGLKFMVYLQKENIIDESGMPKERFSAEFPKEGPSILRIQQVVRGDSAAYFCASSPQTRQDMNTEAFFGQGTRLTVV.

As DNA, the CDR3 is TGTGCCACCCAAGAGGGGACAGACACCGGGGAGCTGTTTTTT. Translated: CATQEGTDTGELFF. The J gene is TRBJ2-2, the V gene TRBV25-1; 7 nucleotides match TRBD1. This CDR3 spans 14 amino acids. Germline V gene data show CDR1 as MGHDK and CDR2 as SYGVNS. V lost 10 bases to trimming and J lost 3 bases; unmatched junction nucleotides: 8. The entire variable domain, with the rest obtained from reference TRBV25-1 and TRBJ2-2, is as follows: EADIYQTPRYLVIGTGKKITLECSQTMGHDKMYWYQQDPGMELHLIHYSYGVNSTEKGDLSSESTVSRIRTEHFPLTLESARPSHTSQYLCATQEGTDTGELFFGEGSRLTVL.

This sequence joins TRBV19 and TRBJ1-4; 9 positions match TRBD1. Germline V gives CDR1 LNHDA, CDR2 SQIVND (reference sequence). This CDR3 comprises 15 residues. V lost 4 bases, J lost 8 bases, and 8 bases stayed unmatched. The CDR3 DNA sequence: TGTGCCAGTAGTAGGGACAGGGAGAGAGGAGAAAAACTGTTTTTT. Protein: CASSRDRERGEKLFF. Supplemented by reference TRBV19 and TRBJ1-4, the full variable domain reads DGGITQSPKYLFRKEGQNVTLSCEQNLNHDAMYWYRQDPGQGLRLIYYSQIVNDFQKGDIAEGYSVSREKKESFPLTVTSAQKNPTAFYLCASSRDRERGEKLFFGSGTQLSVL.

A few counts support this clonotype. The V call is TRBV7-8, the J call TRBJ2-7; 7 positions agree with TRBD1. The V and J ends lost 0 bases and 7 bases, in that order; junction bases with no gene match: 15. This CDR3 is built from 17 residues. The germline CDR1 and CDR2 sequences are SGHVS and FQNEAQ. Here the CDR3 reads CASSLAKHGTAGREQYF. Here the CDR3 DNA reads TGTGCCAGCAGCTTAGCTAAACACGGGACAGCCGGCCGGGAGCAGTACTTC.

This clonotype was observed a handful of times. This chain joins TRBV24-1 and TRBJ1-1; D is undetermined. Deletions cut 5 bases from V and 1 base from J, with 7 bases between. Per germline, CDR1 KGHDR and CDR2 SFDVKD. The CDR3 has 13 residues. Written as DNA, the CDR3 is TGTGCCACCAGTGGAGGGAAGAACACTGAAGCTTTCTTT. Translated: CATSGGKNTEAFF.